The source of this T cell receptor beta chain is a study of blood T cell repertoires in COVID-19 (TCRdb year 2020). For the study in its entirety: Samples from collaborators originated in the United States, Italy and Spain and spanned both the acute and convalescent phases of COVID-19. A freely available public database, intended as a resource for researchers studying the immune response to SARS-CoV-2, is where the repertoires were released. The material from the prospective study consisted of cDNA or gDNA derived from T cells, B-cell-depleted T cells, or PBMCs. Sample metadata almost always included a de-identified subject ID, COVID-19 status, age in years and sex. Where HLA class I and class II types were available, the types were taken from metadata supplied by the sample provider, not from assay-based typing. The samples were drawn from the first 160 participants of the ongoing ImmuneRACE study and from over a thousand subjects provided by 6 global collaborators. Subjects who had been exposed to COVID-19, were actively infected with it, or had recovered from it provided the deeply sampled blood TCRbeta repertoires that made up the dataset. General findings and caveats noted by the study authors: The quantity of clinical and demographic metadata differed by source and by participant and was supplied without curation.

Measured from the cysteine to the phenylalanine, the CDR3 is 17 residues long. Solely the CDR3 DNA is kept, with 51 bases framed from the first base. Germline trimming: 0 bases from V, 0 bases from J; junction bases outside gene matches: 5. The germline V gene yields SGDLS for CDR1 and YYNGEE for CDR2. TCRbeta CDR3 regions were amplified from genomic DNA by means of the immunoSEQ Assay, a bias-controlled multiplex PCR. On the authors' methods: The number of nucleated cells in each sample was estimated by amplification of reference gene primers within the assay. To quantify the absolute abundance of each unique TCRbeta CDR3 rearrangement, sequence reads were collapsed and filtered. For each sample, productive Simpson clonality was calculated by taking the square root of Simpson's diversity index across productive rearrangements. What TCRdb holds here is the immuneACCESS table cut down to in-frame rearrangements. Part of the clones is not present; checked against another copy, under half of the missing clones reflect an unresolved V gene, and the others are unexplained. The DNA gave D and trimming, while V, J and clone size come from that table. The sample table lists approximately 150,000 clones, more than 75% of them with a count of one. The top ten constitute 15% to 20% of the sample.

Collaborating institutions collected whole blood in K2EDTA tubes following their own protocols. For TCRbeta analysis, collaborators shipped samples as frozen whole blood, isolated PBMCs, or DNA extracted from either of those sample types. Points on this clone: It lacks a known antigen. Within one base of it there is no much larger clone, and no base qualities were kept.

The sequence was obtained from a man in his 60s with active or convalescent COVID-19. Rearrangement joined TRBV9 to TRBJ2-7, with 11 junctional bases fitting TRBD2. The sample taken for sequencing was peripheral blood. The nucleotide sequence is TGTGCCAGCAGCGTAGTCCCTAGCGGGAGGATCTCCTACGAGCAGTACTTC. The translation is CASSVVPSGRISYEQYF.